This T cell receptor beta chain emerged from a study of human T cells and chemical hapten exposure. As for the study in general: Patients, predominantly female, presented with alopecia areata, totalis or universalis.

Each CDR3 protein gets one entry after TCRdb re-called the RACE reads with MiXCR. Of roughly 120,000 distinct CDR3 sequences listed, about a tenth are singletons. Time point given: patch test 2, 6 weeks after DPC sensitization. Sample treatment: therapeutic diphenylcyclopropenone sensitization with weekly scalp DPC. Unseparated into fractions, whole blood served as the source from which total RNA was extracted. In its sample, this clonotype was seen many times. Deletions cut 6 bases from V and 0 bases from J, with 6 bases between. The CDR3 extends over 13 amino acids. The sequence was collected from a woman between 40 and 50 years old with alopecia areata. Some clones in this sample may be carry-over from other donors' samples. The chain employs TRBV12-3 or TRBV12-4 and TRBJ2-1; D is uncertain. Sequenced material: whole blood, taken in connection with sensitization to the hapten diphenylcyclopropenone (DPC). The CDR3 DNA reads TGTGCCAGCAGAGTGGACTCCTACAATGAGCAGTTCTTC. This sequence encodes CASRVDSYNEQFF.